This T cell receptor beta chain was documented in a study of regulatory T cells in long-lasting Graves disease. Study results and limitations: Newly diagnosed patients had higher TCR diversity than persistent Graves' patients did.

Arm-PCR with iRepertoire HTBI primers amplified the CDR3 regions for these TCR beta libraries. TCRdb reprocessed the multiplex PCR reads via MiXCR and lists one record per CDR3 protein. The data show about 540,000 distinct CDR3 sequences, with approximately 15% seen just once and under 10% held by the top ten. The sample's time point: newly diagnosed GD, antithyroid drugs for less than 3 months. PBMCs were the source of the RNA used for TCR sequencing. CDR3 size: 14 residues. CDR1 and CDR2 from the germline V gene are SNHLY and FYNNEI. Trimming cost V 1 base and J 4 bases, with 8 bases left between them. This clonotype was observed many times. Its antigen is unidentified. These data were likewise used in another study, on T cells in Graves' hyperthyroidism and ophthalmopathy. That report notes: The study defined stable Graves' hyperthyroidism as no ophthalmopathy progression within 18 months. Lactation, pregnancy, other autoimmune disease or uncontrolled infection led to exclusion of patients.

V is TRBV2 and J is TRBJ1-5, with D maybe TRBD1 (5 bases). The input for sequencing was peripheral blood mononuclear cells (PBMCs), taken at new diagnosis, from a patient treated with antithyroid drugs. The receptor's source is a man aged 25-45 years with Graves disease. CDR3 amino acids: CASSEGGANQPQHF. The CDR3, as DNA: TGTGCCAGCAGTGAAGGCGGGGCGAATCAGCCCCAGCATTTT.